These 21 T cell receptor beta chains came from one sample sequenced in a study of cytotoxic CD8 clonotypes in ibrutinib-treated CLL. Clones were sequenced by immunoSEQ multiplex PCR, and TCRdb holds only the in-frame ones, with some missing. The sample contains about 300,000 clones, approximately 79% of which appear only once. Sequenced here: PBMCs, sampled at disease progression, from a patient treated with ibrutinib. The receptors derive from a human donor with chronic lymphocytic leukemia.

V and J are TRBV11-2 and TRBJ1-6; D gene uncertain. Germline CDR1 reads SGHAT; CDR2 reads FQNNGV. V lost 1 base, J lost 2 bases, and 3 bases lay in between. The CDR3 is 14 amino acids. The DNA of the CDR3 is TGTGCCAGCAGCTTAGGTCCCTATAATTCACCCCTCCACTTT. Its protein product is CASSLGPYNSPLHF.

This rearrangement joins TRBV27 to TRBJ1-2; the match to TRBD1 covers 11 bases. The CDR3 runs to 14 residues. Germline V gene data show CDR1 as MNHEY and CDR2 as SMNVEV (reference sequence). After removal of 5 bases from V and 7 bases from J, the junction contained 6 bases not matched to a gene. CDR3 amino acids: CASSQGQGARGYTF. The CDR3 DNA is TGTGCCAGCAGTCAAGGACAGGGGGCACGTGGCTACACCTTC.

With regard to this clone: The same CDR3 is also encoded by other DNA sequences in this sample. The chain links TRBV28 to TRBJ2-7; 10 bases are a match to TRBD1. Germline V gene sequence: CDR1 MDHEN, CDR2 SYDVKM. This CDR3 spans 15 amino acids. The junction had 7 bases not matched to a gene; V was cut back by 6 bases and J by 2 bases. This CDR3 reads CASSRPGQGTYEQYF. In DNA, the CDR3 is TGTGCCAGCAGCCGGCCGGGACAGGGGACCTACGAGCAGTACTTC. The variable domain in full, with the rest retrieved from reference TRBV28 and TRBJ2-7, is DVKVTQSSRYLVKRTGEKVFLECVQDMDHENMFWYRQDPGLGLRLIYFSYDVKMKEKGDIPEGYSVSREKKERFSLILESASTNQTSMYLCASSRPGQGTYEQYFGPGTRLTVT.

The CDR3 sequence: CSVEEGWAFF. The CDR3 DNA follows: TGCAGCGTTGAAGAGGGGTGGGCTTTCTTT. This chain uses TRBV29-1 with TRBJ1-1; D ambiguous. The CDR3 sequence is 10 residues long. V was pared by 0 bases and J by 11 bases, with 7 bases between. Germline CDR1 reads SQVTM; CDR2 reads ANQGSEA.

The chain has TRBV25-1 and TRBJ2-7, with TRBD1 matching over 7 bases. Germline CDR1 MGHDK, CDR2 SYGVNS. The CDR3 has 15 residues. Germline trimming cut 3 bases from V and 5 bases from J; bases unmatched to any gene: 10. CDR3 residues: CASSDGARGIDEQYF. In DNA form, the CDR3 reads TGTGCCAGCAGTGATGGGGCCAGGGGGATCGACGAGCAGTACTTC.

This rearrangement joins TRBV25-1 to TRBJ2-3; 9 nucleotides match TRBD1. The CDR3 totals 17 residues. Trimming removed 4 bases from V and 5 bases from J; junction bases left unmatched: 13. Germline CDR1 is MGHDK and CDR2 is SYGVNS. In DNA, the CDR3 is TGTGCCAGCAGTGGGTGGGGGACAGGGCGGTCGAGAGATACGCAGTATTTT. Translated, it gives CASSGWGTGRSRDTQYF.

The DNA for the CDR3 is TGTGCCAGCTCACCCGAAATTCGGGGTTCTAACTATGGCTACACCTTC. Its protein is CASSPEIRGSNYGYTF. The rearrangement links TRBV18 to TRBJ1-2; D remains unclear. The V end lost 3 bases, the J end lost 0 bases, and 14 bases lay between the germline ends. CDR1 and CDR2 (germline): KGHSH, LQKENI. The CDR3 has 16 amino acids.

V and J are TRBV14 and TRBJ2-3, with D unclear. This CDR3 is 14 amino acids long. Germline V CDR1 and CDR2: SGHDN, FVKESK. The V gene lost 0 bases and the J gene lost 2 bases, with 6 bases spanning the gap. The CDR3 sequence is CASSQDVFTDTQYF. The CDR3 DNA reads TGTGCCAGCAGCCAAGACGTTTTCACAGATACGCAGTATTTT.

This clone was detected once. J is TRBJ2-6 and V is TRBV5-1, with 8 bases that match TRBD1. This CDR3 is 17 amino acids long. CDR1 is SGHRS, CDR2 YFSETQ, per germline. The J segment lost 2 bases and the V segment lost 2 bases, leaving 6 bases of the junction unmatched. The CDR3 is CASSFEGQGAGANVLTF. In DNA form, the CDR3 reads TGCGCCAGCAGCTTCGAAGGACAGGGTGCTGGGGCCAACGTCCTGACTTTC.

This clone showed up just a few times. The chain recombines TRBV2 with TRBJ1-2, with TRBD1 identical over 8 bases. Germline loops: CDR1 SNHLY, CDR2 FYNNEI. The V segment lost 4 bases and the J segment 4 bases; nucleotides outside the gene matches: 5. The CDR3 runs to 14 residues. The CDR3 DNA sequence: TGTGCCAGCAGTGCGTCAGGGGGCGCCTATGGCTACACCTTC. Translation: CASSASGGAYGYTF.

The CDR3 loop is CASSSRDRGSNTGELFF. The CDR3 DNA is TGTGCCAGCAGCTCCCGAGACAGGGGTTCGAACACCGGGGAGCTGTTTTTT. The J gene is TRBJ2-2, the V gene TRBV11-2; 8 bases match TRBD1. CDR1 is SGHAT and CDR2 is FQNNGV in the germline V gene. The J segment lost 0 bases and the V segment lost 4 bases, leaving 7 bases of the junction unmatched. The CDR3 runs to 17 residues.

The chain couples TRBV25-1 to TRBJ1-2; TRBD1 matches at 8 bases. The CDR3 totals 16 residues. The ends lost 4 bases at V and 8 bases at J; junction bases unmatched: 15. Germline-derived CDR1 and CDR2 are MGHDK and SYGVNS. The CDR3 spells CASSGRQGRRGKGYTF. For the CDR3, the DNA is TGTGCCAGCAGTGGGCGACAGGGGAGGAGAGGGAAGGGCTACACCTTC.

CDR3 sequence reads: CASSFRALDTQYF. The CDR3 bases are TGCGCCAGCAGCTTTCGAGCCCTAGATACGCAGTATTTT. The chain uses TRBV5-1 and TRBJ2-3; D is uncertain. The CDR3 is made up of 13 amino acids. The V end was cut by 2 bases, the J end by 5 bases, with 9 bases between. Looked up from germline, CDR1 is SGHRS and CDR2 is YFSETQ.

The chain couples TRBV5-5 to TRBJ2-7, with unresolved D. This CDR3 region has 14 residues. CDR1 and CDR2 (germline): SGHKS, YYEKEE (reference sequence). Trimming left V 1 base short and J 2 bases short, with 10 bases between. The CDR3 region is CASSLTVTPYEQYF. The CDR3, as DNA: TGTGCCAGCAGCTTGACAGTAACGCCCTACGAGCAGTACTTC.

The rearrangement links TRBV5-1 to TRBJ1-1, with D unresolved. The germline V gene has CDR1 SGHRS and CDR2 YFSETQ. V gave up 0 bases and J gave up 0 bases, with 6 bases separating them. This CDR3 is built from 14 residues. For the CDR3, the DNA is TGCGCCAGCAGCTTGGCAGGTATGAACACTGAAGCTTTCTTT. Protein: CASSLAGMNTEAFF.

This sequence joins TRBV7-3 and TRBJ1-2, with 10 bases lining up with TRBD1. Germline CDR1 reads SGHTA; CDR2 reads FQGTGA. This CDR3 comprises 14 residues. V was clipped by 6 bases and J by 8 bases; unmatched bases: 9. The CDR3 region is CASRLGQGEGGYTF. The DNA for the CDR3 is TGTGCCAGCAGACTAGGACAGGGGGAAGGGGGCTACACCTTC.

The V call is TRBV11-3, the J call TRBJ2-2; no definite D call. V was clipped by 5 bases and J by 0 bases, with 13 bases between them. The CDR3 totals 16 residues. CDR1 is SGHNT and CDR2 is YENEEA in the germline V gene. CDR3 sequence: CASSHTWVANTGELFF. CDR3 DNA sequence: TGTGCCAGCAGCCATACGTGGGTCGCGAACACCGGGGAGCTGTTTTTT.

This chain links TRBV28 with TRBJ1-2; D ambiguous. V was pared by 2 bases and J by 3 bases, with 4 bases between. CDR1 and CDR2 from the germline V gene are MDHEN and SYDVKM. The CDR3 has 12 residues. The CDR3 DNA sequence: TGTGCCAGCAGTTTAAACCACTATGGCTACACCTTC. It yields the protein CASSLNHYGYTF.

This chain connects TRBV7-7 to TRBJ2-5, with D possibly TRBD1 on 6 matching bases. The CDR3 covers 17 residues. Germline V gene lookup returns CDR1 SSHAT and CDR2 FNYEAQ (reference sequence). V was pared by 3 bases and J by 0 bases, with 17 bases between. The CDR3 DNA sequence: TGTGCCAGCAGCTTGTCCTACAGGGTGGGGTACCAAGAGACCCAGTACTTC. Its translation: CASSLSYRVGYQETQYF.

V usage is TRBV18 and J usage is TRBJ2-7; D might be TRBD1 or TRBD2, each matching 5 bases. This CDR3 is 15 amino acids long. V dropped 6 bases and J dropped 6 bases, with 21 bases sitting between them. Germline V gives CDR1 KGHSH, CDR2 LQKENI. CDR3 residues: CASSPKTGPWGEQYF. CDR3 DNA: TGTGCCAGCTCGCCTAAGACGGGGCCTTGGGGCGAGCAGTACTTC.

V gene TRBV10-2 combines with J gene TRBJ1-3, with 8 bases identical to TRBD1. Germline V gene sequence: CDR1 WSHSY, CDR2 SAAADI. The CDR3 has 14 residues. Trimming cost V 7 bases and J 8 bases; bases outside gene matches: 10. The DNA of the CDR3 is TGCGCCAGCAAGCCCGACAGGGGAATATACACCATATATTTT. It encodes CASKPDRGIYTIYF.